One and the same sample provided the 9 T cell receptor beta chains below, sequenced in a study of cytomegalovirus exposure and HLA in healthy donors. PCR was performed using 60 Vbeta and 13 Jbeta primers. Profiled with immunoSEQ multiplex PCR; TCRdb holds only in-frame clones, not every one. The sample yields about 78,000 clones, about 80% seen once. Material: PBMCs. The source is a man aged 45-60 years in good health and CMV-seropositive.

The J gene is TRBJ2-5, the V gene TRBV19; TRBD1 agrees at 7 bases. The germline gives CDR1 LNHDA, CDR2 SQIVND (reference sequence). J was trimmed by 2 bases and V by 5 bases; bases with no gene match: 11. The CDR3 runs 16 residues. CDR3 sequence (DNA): TGTGCCAGTAGTCTTACCCCAGGGGGTCGGCAAGAGACCCAGTACTTC. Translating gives CASSLTPGGRQETQYF. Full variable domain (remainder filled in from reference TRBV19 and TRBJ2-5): DGGITQSPKYLFRKEGQNVTLSCEQNLNHDAMYWYRQDPGQGLRLIYYSQIVNDFQKGDIAEGYSVSREKKESFPLTVTSAQKNPTAFYLCASSLTPGGRQETQYFGPGTRLLVL.

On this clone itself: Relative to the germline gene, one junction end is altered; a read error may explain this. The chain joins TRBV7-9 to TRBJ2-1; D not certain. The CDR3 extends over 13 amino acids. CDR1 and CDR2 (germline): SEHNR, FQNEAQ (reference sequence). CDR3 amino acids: CSSSLAQSNEQFF. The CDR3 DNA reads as TGTTCCAGCAGCTTAGCCCAGTCGAATGAGCAGTTCTTC.

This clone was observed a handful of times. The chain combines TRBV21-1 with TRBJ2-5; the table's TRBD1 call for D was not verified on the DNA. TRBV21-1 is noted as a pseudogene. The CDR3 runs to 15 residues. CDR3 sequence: CASSGDRGSDETQYF. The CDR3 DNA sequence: TGTGCCAGCAGCGGGGACAGGGGTTCGGACGAGACCCAGTACTTC.

CDR3 DNA sequence: TGTGCCAGCACCGGGACTAGCGGGAGGGCCGCTGAGCAGTTCTTC. As protein: CASTGTSGRAAEQFF. The chain links TRBV5-4 to TRBJ2-1; 16 bases fit TRBD2. Germline-derived CDR1 and CDR2 are SGHNT and YYREEE (reference sequence). J gave up 9 bases and V 6 bases, and 6 bases lay outside the gene matches. There are 15 residues in the CDR3.

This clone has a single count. The CDR3 DNA reads TGTGCCAGCAGCCACCCATTTCCAAACGAGCAGTACTTC. This codes for CASSHPFPNEQYF. The chain combines TRBV14 with TRBJ2-7; unclear D gene. The V end was cut by 3 bases, the J end by 5 bases, with 11 bases between. The CDR3 is 13 residues long. Germline CDR1 SGHDN, CDR2 FVKESK.

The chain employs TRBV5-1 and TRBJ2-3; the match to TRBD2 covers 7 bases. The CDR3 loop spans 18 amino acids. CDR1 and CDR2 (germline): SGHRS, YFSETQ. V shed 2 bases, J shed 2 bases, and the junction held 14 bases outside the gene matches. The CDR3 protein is CASSFSLLAPNPTDTQYF. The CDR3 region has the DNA TGCGCCAGCAGCTTCTCCCTACTAGCGCCGAACCCCACAGATACGCAGTATTTT. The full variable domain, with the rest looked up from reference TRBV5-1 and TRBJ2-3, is KAGVTQTPRYLIKTRGQQVTLSCSPISGHRSVSWYQQTPGQGLQFLFEYFSETQRNKGNFPGRFSGRQFSNSRSEMNVSTLELGDSALYLCASSFSLLAPNPTDTQYFGPGTRLTVL.

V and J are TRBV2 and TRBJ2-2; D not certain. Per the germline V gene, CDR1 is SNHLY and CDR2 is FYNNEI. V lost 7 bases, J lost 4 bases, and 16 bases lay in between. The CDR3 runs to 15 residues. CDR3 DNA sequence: TGTGCCAGCACCAGGTTCCAGGTGGGCACCGGGGAGCTGTTTTTT. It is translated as CASTRFQVGTGELFF.

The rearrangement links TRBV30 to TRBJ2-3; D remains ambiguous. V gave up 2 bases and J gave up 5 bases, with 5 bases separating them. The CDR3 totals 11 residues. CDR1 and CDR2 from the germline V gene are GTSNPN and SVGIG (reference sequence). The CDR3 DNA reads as TGTGCCTGGAGTTCGGTAGATACGCAGTATTTT. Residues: CAWSSVDTQYF.

For the CDR3, the DNA is TGTGCCAGCAGCCTACAGGGGGCGAACTACGAGCAGTACTTC. Amino acids: CASSLQGANYEQYF. The V gene is TRBV11-1, the J gene TRBJ2-7; 9 nucleotides line up with TRBD1. There are 14 residues in the CDR3. Germline CDR1 SGHAT, CDR2 FQDESV (reference sequence). V lost 5 bases and J lost 3; bases outside the gene matches: 5.